This T cell receptor (beta chain) was captured by sequencing in a study of shared T cell receptors in the human thymus. The germline CDR1 and CDR2 sequences are SGHRS and YFSETQ. The CDR3 runs to 14 residues. Trimming took off 4 bases at V and 3 bases at J, with 14 bases between the two ends. Repertoires were generated with immunoSEQ multiplex PCR, while TCRdb's copy carries only in-frame clones and drops some. The sample consists of some 660,000 clones, about 89% of them appearing once. This same sample was also part of a study on human thymus T cells. That source adds: Donation came from healthy Finnish infants having corrective surgery for congenital heart defects. The thymus was resected at corrective cardiac surgery.

This sequence was found in a boy under three years old with a congenital heart defect. The chain combines TRBV5-1 with TRBJ2-7; TRBD1 is a possible D gene (8 bases). Sequenced sample: thymocytes. In nucleotides, the CDR3 is TGCGCCAGCAGCCAACAGGGGGGGGGCTACGAGCAGTACTTC. Translated, it gives CASSQQGGGYEQYF.